This is a list of T cell receptor beta chains from one sample in a study of CD8+ T cells in alopecia areata. The method was immunoSEQ multiplex PCR; TCRdb's version includes in-frame clones alone and lacks a portion of them. The top ten hold roughly 0.92% of the sample, which has about 140,000 clones, approximately 50% seen once. The sample consisted of CD4+ T cells sorted from blood, taken at week 0. Receptors originate from a human donor with alopecia areata. Both conserved end residues are part of each CDR3. D genes are given only for firm matches. The size entry is marked missing in some rows and otherwise reads once, few, many or a size class.

clone_size: few
d_call: TRBD2
v_call: TRBV7-7
j_call: TRBJ2-5
cdr3_nt: TGTGCCAGCAGCGAGGGGACTAGCGGGGGACAAGAGACCCAGTACTTC
cdr3_aa: CASSEGTSGGQETQYF

clone_size: .
d_call: .
v_call: TRBV29-1
j_call: TRBJ2-2
cdr3_nt: TGCAGCGTTGAAGATCAAGTTAGCGGGGAGCTGTTTTTT
cdr3_aa: CSVEDQVSGELFF

clone_size: .
d_call: TRBD1
v_call: TRBV30
j_call: TRBJ2-6
cdr3_nt: TGTGCCTGGTCCTTTGACAGGGGACCCTCTGGGGCCAACGTCCTGACTTTC
cdr3_aa: CAWSFDRGPSGANVLTF

clone_size: .
d_call: TRBD2
v_call: TRBV6-1
j_call: TRBJ2-7
cdr3_nt: TGTGCCAGCAGGTTAGCGGGAGTTAACGAGCAGTACTTC
cdr3_aa: CASRLAGVNEQYF

clone_size: few
d_call: .
v_call: TRBV27
j_call: TRBJ2-7
cdr3_nt: TGTGCCAGCAGTCCTGGACGGAATCGCCCCTACGAGCAGTACTTC
cdr3_aa: CASSPGRNRPYEQYF

clone_size: .
d_call: TRBD2
v_call: TRBV18
j_call: TRBJ2-1
cdr3_nt: TGTGCCAGCTCACTAGCGGGATCCTCCTACAATGAGCAGTTCTTC
cdr3_aa: CASSLAGSSYNEQFF

clone_size: few
d_call: .
v_call: TRBV30
j_call: TRBJ1-5
cdr3_nt: TGTGCCTGGAGTGGAAGGACATGGGGGAATCAGCCCCAGCATTTT
cdr3_aa: CAWSGRTWGNQPQHF

clone_size: .
d_call: TRBD1
v_call: TRBV7-7
j_call: TRBJ2-2
cdr3_nt: TGTGCCAGCAGCACCCCGACAGGGGGAGGGACCGGGGAGCTGTTTTTT
cdr3_aa: CASSTPTGGGTGELFF

clone_size: .
d_call: TRBD1
v_call: TRBV29-1
j_call: TRBJ1-3
cdr3_nt: TGCAGCGTGACAGGGGGAACTGGAAACACCATATATTTT
cdr3_aa: CSVTGGTGNTIYF

clone_size: few
d_call: .
v_call: TRBV6-6
j_call: TRBJ2-6
cdr3_nt: TGTGCCAGCAGTTCCCGGGGGACTGGGGCCAACGTCCTGACTTTC
cdr3_aa: CASSSRGTGANVLTF

clone_size: .
d_call: TRBD2
v_call: TRBV6-5
j_call: TRBJ2-2
cdr3_nt: TGTGCCAGCAGTTCCCTAGCGGTGAACACCGGGGAGCTGTTTTTT
cdr3_aa: CASSSLAVNTGELFF

clone_size: .
d_call: TRBD1
v_call: TRBV29-1
j_call: TRBJ2-1
cdr3_nt: TGCAGCGTTGAGGGACAGGGAGGGAGGAATGAGCAGTTCTTC
cdr3_aa: CSVEGQGGRNEQFF

clone_size: many
d_call: .
v_call: TRBV7-8
j_call: TRBJ1-1
cdr3_nt: TGTGCCAGCTTGTTTAAGGGGGGCGGGGTGAACACTGAAGCTTTCTTT
cdr3_aa: CASLFKGGGVNTEAFF

clone_size: few
d_call: .
v_call: TRBV6-1
j_call: TRBJ2-2
cdr3_nt: TGTGCCAGCAGTACTGACATACACGGGGAGCTGTTTTTT
cdr3_aa: CASSTDIHGELFF

clone_size: few
d_call: TRBD2
v_call: TRBV27
j_call: TRBJ2-5
cdr3_nt: TGTGCCAGCAGTCCCCTTGGGGAGGGGATCCAAGAGACCCAGTACTTC
cdr3_aa: CASSPLGEGIQETQYF

clone_size: .
d_call: TRBD1
v_call: TRBV7-2
j_call: TRBJ2-7
cdr3_nt: TGTGCCAGCAGCGAACAGGGGAATTACGAGCAGTACTTC
cdr3_aa: CASSEQGNYEQYF

clone_size: .
d_call: .
v_call: TRBV20-1
j_call: TRBJ2-7
cdr3_nt: TGCGGTGCTAGAGGGCCTGACGAGCAGTACTTC
cdr3_aa: CGARGPDEQYF

clone_size: .
d_call: TRBD1
v_call: TRBV30
j_call: TRBJ2-7
cdr3_nt: TGTGCCTGGAGGGGACAGGGGGCCGCGGGGACCGCCTACGAGCAGTACTTC
cdr3_aa: CAWRGQGAAGTAYEQYF

clone_size: few
d_call: .
v_call: TRBV30
j_call: TRBJ2-7
cdr3_nt: TGTGCCTGGCGGGACTCCTACGAGCAGTACTTC
cdr3_aa: CAWRDSYEQYF

clone_size: few
d_call: TRBD2
v_call: TRBV10-3
j_call: TRBJ2-5
cdr3_nt: TGTGCCATCAGTGTATCTAGCGGAGGCGGCCAAGAGACCCAGTACTTC
cdr3_aa: CAISVSSGGGQETQYF

clone_size: few
d_call: TRBD1
v_call: TRBV29-1
j_call: TRBJ1-1
cdr3_nt: TGCAGCGCCCTCGGACAGGCAAACACTGAAGCTTTCTTT
cdr3_aa: CSALGQANTEAFF

clone_size: .
d_call: .
v_call: TRBV29-1
j_call: TRBJ2-3
cdr3_nt: TGCAGCGTTGAAGGGGGTGGACCAGATACGCAGTATTTT
cdr3_aa: CSVEGGGPDTQYF

clone_size: .
d_call: .
v_call: TRBV7-2
j_call: TRBJ2-1
cdr3_nt: TGTGCCAGCAGCTCGGCGGGGGCGGCGGGCCTGGTATCCGAGCAGTTCTTC
cdr3_aa: CASSSAGAAGLVSEQFF

clone_size: many
d_call: .
v_call: TRBV12-5
j_call: TRBJ2-7
cdr3_nt: TGTGCTAGTGGTTTGGGGTGGGGGTACGAGCAGTACTTC
cdr3_aa: CASGLGWGYEQYF

clone_size: few
d_call: .
v_call: TRBV28
j_call: TRBJ2-7
cdr3_nt: TGTGCCAGCAGCACGCAGGGGGGGCAGTACTTC
cdr3_aa: CASSTQGGQYF

clone_size: .
d_call: TRBD1
v_call: TRBV2
j_call: TRBJ1-2
cdr3_nt: TGTGCCAGCCAGGGACAGAACTATGGCTACACCTTC
cdr3_aa: CASQGQNYGYTF

clone_size: .
d_call: TRBD2
v_call: TRBV7-2
j_call: TRBJ2-5
cdr3_nt: TGTGCCAGCAGCTTAAGTTCTAGCGGGACAGAGACCCAGTACTTC
cdr3_aa: CASSLSSSGTETQYF

clone_size: few
d_call: .
v_call: TRBV4-3
j_call: TRBJ2-3
cdr3_nt: TGCGCCAGCAGCCAACGCATATACACAGATACGCAGTATTTT
cdr3_aa: CASSQRIYTDTQYF

clone_size: .
d_call: TRBD1
v_call: TRBV4-1
j_call: TRBJ2-3
cdr3_nt: TGCGCCAGCAGCCAGGACGACAGGGGAGATACGCAGTATTTT
cdr3_aa: CASSQDDRGDTQYF

clone_size: .
d_call: TRBD2
v_call: TRBV6-5
j_call: TRBJ2-7
cdr3_nt: TGTGCCAGCCGAGCGGGAGGTTTTTACGAGCAGTACTTC
cdr3_aa: CASRAGGFYEQYF

clone_size: few
d_call: TRBD2
v_call: TRBV4-1
j_call: TRBJ2-7
cdr3_nt: TGCGCCAGCAGCCAAGATCTTGCGGGAGGGTACTACGAGCAGTACTTC
cdr3_aa: CASSQDLAGGYYEQYF

clone_size: .
d_call: .
v_call: TRBV19
j_call: TRBJ2-1
cdr3_nt: TGTGCCAGTAGTACCTACAGAAATGAGCAGTTCTTC
cdr3_aa: CASSTYRNEQFF

clone_size: .
d_call: .
v_call: TRBV23-1
j_call: TRBJ1-5
cdr3_nt: TGCGCCAGTCATCCCTCGGGGGATCAGCCCCAGCATTTT
cdr3_aa: CASHPSGDQPQHF